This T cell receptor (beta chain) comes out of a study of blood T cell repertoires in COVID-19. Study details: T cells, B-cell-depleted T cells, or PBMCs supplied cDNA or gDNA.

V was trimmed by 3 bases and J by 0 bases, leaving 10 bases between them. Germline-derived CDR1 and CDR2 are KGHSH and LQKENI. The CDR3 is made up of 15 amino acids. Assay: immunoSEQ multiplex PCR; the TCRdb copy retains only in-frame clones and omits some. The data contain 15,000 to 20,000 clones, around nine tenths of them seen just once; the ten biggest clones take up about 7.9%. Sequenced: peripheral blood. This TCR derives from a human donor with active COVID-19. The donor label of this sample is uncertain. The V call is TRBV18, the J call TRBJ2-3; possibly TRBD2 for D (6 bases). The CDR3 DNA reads TGTGCCAGCTCACCCTCGGGGACTAGCACAGATACGCAGTATTTT. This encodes CASSPSGTSTDTQYF.